A selection of T cell receptor beta chains follows, all from one sample in a study of blood T cells in healthy people across ages. One entry per CDR3 protein, called by TCRdb with MiXCR from the 5' RACE reads. This sample has about 1 million distinct CDR3 sequences; roughly 45% occur once, and the top ten carry under 20%. The sample comprised blood. The receptors shown here come from a woman aged 55-70 years in good health. Each CDR3 is given with its conserved first and last residue. D genes are given only for firm matches. Clone size, where shown, is once, few, many, or a class for clones that have expanded.

clone size	J gene	V gene	D gene	CDR3 DNA	CDR3 protein
.	TRBJ1-1	TRBV27	.	TGTGCCAGCAGTGCTAATATGGACACTGAAGCTTTCTTT	CASSANMDTEAFF
.	TRBJ1-1	TRBV29-1	.	TGCAGCGTTGGGGAGGCGGTCATGAACACTGAAGCTTTCTTT	CSVGEAVMNTEAFF
.	TRBJ2-1	TRBV12-3/TRBV12-4	TRBD2	TGTGCCAGCAGTGAAGCGGGAGGAGACCATGAGCAGTTCTTC	CASSEAGGDHEQFF
.	TRBJ2-7	TRBV3-1	TRBD2	TGTGCCAGCAGCCAAGGACCTCCGGGACTAACGCACTACGAGCAGTACTTC	CASSQGPPGLTHYEQYF
.	TRBJ2-7	TRBV29-1	TRBD1	TGCAGCGTTGGTGAGAGGGGGCGCCCCTACGAGCAGTACTTC	CSVGERGRPYEQYF
few	TRBJ2-1	TRBV7-2	.	TGTGCCAGCAGCTTCCACGTCAACAATGAGCAGTTCTTC	CASSFHVNNEQFF
.	TRBJ2-1	TRBV12-3/TRBV12-4	TRBD1	TGTGCCAGCAGCACAGGGGGGAGCTCCTACAATGAGCAGTTCTTC	CASSTGGSSYNEQFF
few	TRBJ1-4	TRBV12-3/TRBV12-4	.	TGTGCCAGCAGTTTGGCGACAAAGGAAAAACTGTTTTTT	CASSLATKEKLFF
.	TRBJ2-3	TRBV7-3	TRBD1	TGTGCCAGCAGCCCTACAGGGGCCGCAGATACGCAGTATTTT	CASSPTGAADTQYF
few	TRBJ2-1	TRBV4-1	TRBD2	TGCGCCAGCAGCCAAGATTTTGGTGGGGGGGTAGATGAGCAGTTCTTC	CASSQDFGGGVDEQFF
once	TRBJ2-6	TRBV7-6	.	TGTGCCAGCAGCCCACCCGGGACGGGGTTATCTGGGGCCAACGTCCTGACTTTC	CASSPPGTGLSGANVLTF
.	TRBJ2-4	TRBV10-2	.	TGCGCCACTGAGTCCGGCGGGGGCTTGCAAAACATTCAGTACTTC	CATESGGGLQNIQYF
few	TRBJ2-1	TRBV20-1	.	TGCAGTGCTCCAATTAGGAATGAGCAGTTCTTC	CSAPIRNEQFF
.	TRBJ1-6	TRBV10-3	.	TGTGCCATCAGTCGAGGCGGTAATTCACCCCTCCACTTT	CAISRGGNSPLHF
.	TRBJ2-5	TRBV5-1	TRBD1	TGCGCCAGCAGCTTCCACGGGACAGCCGAAGAGACCCAGTACTTC	CASSFHGTAEETQYF
many	TRBJ2-7	TRBV20-1	TRBD2	TGCAGTGCTAGTTCGCCCACTGCTAGCGGGATCTCCTACGAGCAGTACTTC	CSASSPTASGISYEQYF
.	TRBJ2-4	TRBV5-1	TRBD1	TGCGCCAGCAGCTGGGGGACGGGACAGACAGCCAAAAACATTCAGTACTTC	CASSWGTGQTAKNIQYF
.	TRBJ2-1	TRBV20-1	.	TGCAGTGCTAGAGATCCCAAGACCAATGAGCAGTTCTTC	CSARDPKTNEQFF
.	TRBJ2-7	TRBV5-1	TRBD2	TGCGCCAGCAGCGACACCATAGCGGGAGGGTCCTACGAGCAGTACTTC	CASSDTIAGGSYEQYF
.	TRBJ2-7	TRBV29-1	.	TGCAGTGTCCGGGGCCCTTTTGAGGGCAGCTCCTACGAGCAGTACTTC	CSVRGPFEGSSYEQYF
few	TRBJ2-1	TRBV20-1	TRBD2	TGCAGTGCTACCCGACTAGCGGGGGGGTACAATGAGCAGTTCTTC	CSATRLAGGYNEQFF
few	TRBJ2-1	TRBV27	.	TGTGCCAGCAGTTTATCCGGTTGGCGAGACTACAATGAGCAGTTCTTC	CASSLSGWRDYNEQFF
.	TRBJ2-7	TRBV14	.	TGTGCCAGCAGCCCCCGCAGACGCCTCTTCACCTACGAGCAGTACTTC	CASSPRRRLFTYEQYF
.	TRBJ2-6	TRBV11-2	TRBD1	TGTGCCAGCAGCTTAGACCCCAGGGGGCGTTTAGGGGCCAACGTCCTGACTTTC	CASSLDPRGRLGANVLTF
.	TRBJ2-1	TRBV6-2/TRBV6-3	TRBD2	TGTGCCAGCAGGACCGGGACTAGCGGGAGGGCGGGTGAGCAGTTCTTC	CASRTGTSGRAGEQFF
few	TRBJ2-7	TRBV6-6	.	TGTGCCAGCAGAGAACTGAGATACGAGCAGTACTTC	CASRELRYEQYF
.	TRBJ2-2	TRBV24-1	.	TGTGCCACCAGTGCTCATACCGGGGAGCTGTTTTTT	CATSAHTGELFF
once	TRBJ2-3	TRBV12-2	.	TGTGCAAGTCGCCTACCGGACAGGGCAAGCACAGATATGCAGTATTTT	CASRLPDRASTDMQYF
.	TRBJ1-5	TRBV6-5	TRBD1	TGTGCCAGCAGTTCGCACAGGGGTGGCAATCAGCCCCAGCATTTT	CASSSHRGGNQPQHF
.	TRBJ1-2	TRBV10-3	.	TGTGCCATCAGTGACCCCCCTAACTATGGCTACACCTTC	CAISDPPNYGYTF
many	TRBJ2-3	TRBV7-9	.	TGTGCCAGCAGCGTCGTCAGCGGGCATCGTGAGACTAGCACAGATACGCAGTATTTT	CASSVVSGHRETSTDTQYF
.	TRBJ1-5	TRBV29-1	.	TGCAGCGTTGGTCAGACCGGGCAGCCCCAGCATTTT	CSVGQTGQPQHF
few	TRBJ2-5	TRBV5-1	TRBD1	TGCGCCAGCAGCTCGAGGGACAGGAACTTCCAAGAGACCCAGTACTTC	CASSSRDRNFQETQYF
.	TRBJ2-5	TRBV2	TRBD2	TGTGCCAGCAGAGCCGGGACTAGGTTAAGGGAGCAGTACTTC	CASRAGTRLREQYF
few	TRBJ2-7	TRBV29-1	.	TGCAGCGTTGGGGAGGGGGCCCACGAGCAGTACTTC	CSVGEGAHEQYF
.	TRBJ2-7	TRBV5-1	.	TGCGCCAGCAGCCTTGAAGAGTGGAGCGGGTTGAGGGAGCAGTACTTC	CASSLEEWSGLREQYF
.	TRBJ2-7	TRBV2	.	TGTGCCAGCTTAAGGGGCGGATACGAGCAGTACTTC	CASLRGGYEQYF
.	TRBJ2-5	TRBV4-1	.	TGCGCCAGCAGCCATAGAGAAGGTCTTCAGGGGCGCCACGTGCAGTACTTC	CASSHREGLQGRHVQYF
.	TRBJ2-2	TRBV27	.	TGTGCCAGCAGTACCCCCCGGTTTCGGGAGCTGTTTTTT	CASSTPRFRELFF
.	TRBJ1-5	TRBV6-5	TRBD1	TGTGCCAGCAGTTCCCGGACAGGGCTGAGCAATCAGCCCCAGCATTTT	CASSSRTGLSNQPQHF
few	TRBJ2-3	TRBV11-2	.	TGTGCCAGCAGCTTAGTATCTGGCGGTAGCACAGATACGCAGTATTTT	CASSLVSGGSTDTQYF
many	TRBJ2-7	TRBV5-1	.	TGCGCCAGCAGCTTGGCCGGTGAAGGGCACGAGCAGTACTTC	CASSLAGEGHEQYF
.	TRBJ1-6	TRBV6-5	.	TGTGCCAGCAGTTTCCTGGGACAATATAATTCACCCCTCCACTTT	CASSFLGQYNSPLHF
few	TRBJ2-3	TRBV29-1	.	TGCAGCGTTTCTAAGGGAGATACGCAGTATTTT	CSVSKGDTQYF
few	TRBJ2-7	TRBV4-2	.	TGTGCCAGCAGCCAAGAGGAACCACCCTTCGACGAGCAGTACTTC	CASSQEEPPFDEQYF
.	TRBJ2-6	TRBV2	TRBD1	TGTGCCAGCAGGCCAAGGACAGGCTCTGGGGCCAACGTCCTGACTTTC	CASRPRTGSGANVLTF
.	TRBJ1-2	TRBV29-1	TRBD1	TGCAGCGTTGGACAGGGAGGCTATGGCTACACCTTC	CSVGQGGYGYTF
.	TRBJ2-1	TRBV29-1	.	TGCAGCGTTGATTCCCTTCCGAAAACTAGGGATGAGCAGTTCTTC	CSVDSLPKTRDEQFF
.	TRBJ2-3	TRBV20-1	TRBD2	TGCAGTGCAGTGGGACTAGCAGAACTTAGCACAGATACGCAGTATTTT	CSAVGLAELSTDTQYF
.	TRBJ2-7	TRBV7-6	.	TGTGCCAGCAGCTTAGGGGCGACAGATTTCTACGAGCAGTACTTC	CASSLGATDFYEQYF
once	TRBJ2-3	TRBV15	.	TGTGCCACCAGCAGAGAGAGGTCCCCTCCTAGCACAGATACGCAGTATTTT	CATSRERSPPSTDTQYF
many	TRBJ2-6	TRBV29-1	.	TGCAGCGTTGTGGACTCTGGGGCCAACGTCCTGACTTTC	CSVVDSGANVLTF
.	TRBJ2-1	TRBV2	TRBD2	TGTGCCACGCACCCCGGACTAGCAGCCTACAATGAGCAGTTCTTC	CATHPGLAAYNEQFF
few	TRBJ2-5	TRBV6-5	TRBD2	TGTGCCAGCAGTTCTGGACTAGCGGGTAACTCGGAGACCCAGTACTTC	CASSSGLAGNSETQYF
few	TRBJ1-2	TRBV25-1	TRBD1	TGTGCCAGCAGTGAAAGTCGCCCAGGGGGCGATGGCTACACCTTC	CASSESRPGGDGYTF
.	TRBJ1-2	TRBV30	.	TGTGCCTGGAGACTCCAGGGTACCTATGGCTACACCTTC	CAWRLQGTYGYTF
.	TRBJ2-7	TRBV25-1	TRBD1	TGTGCCAGCAGTGATCAGACAGGGACCGACTACGAGCAGTACTTC	CASSDQTGTDYEQYF
.	TRBJ2-3	TRBV18	.	TGTGCCAGCGCACTCAAAAGCACAGATACGCAGTATTTT	CASALKSTDTQYF